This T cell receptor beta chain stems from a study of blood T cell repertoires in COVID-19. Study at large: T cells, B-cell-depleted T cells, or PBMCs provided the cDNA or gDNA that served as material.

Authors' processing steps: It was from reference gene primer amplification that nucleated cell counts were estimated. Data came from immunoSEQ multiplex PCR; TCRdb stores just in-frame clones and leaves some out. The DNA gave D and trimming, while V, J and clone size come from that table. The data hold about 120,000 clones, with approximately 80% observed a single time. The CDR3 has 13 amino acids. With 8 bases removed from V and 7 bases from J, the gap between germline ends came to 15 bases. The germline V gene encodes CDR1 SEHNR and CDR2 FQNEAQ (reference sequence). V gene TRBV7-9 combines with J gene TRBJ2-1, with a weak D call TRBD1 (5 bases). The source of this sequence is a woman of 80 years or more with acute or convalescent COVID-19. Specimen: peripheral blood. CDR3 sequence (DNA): TGTGCCAGCTCGGAGACAGTAGTAAATGAGCAGTTCTTC. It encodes CASSETVVNEQFF.